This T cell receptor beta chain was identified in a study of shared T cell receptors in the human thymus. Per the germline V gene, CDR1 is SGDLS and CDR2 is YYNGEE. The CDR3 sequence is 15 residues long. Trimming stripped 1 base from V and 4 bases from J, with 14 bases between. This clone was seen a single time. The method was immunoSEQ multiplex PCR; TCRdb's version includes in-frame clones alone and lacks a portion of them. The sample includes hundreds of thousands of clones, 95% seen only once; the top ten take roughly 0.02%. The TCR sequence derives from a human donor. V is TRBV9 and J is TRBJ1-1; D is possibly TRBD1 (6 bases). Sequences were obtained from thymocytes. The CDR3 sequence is CASSVSDRRCTEAFF. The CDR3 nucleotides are TGTGCCAGCAGCGTAAGCGACAGGAGGTGCACTGAAGCTTTCTTT.